This TCR beta chain is from a study of T-cell memory formation after mild COVID-19 (dated by TCRdb to the early 2020s). Broadly, across the study: TCR sequence clusters from the two donors were largely donor specific. Two young, previously healthy adult volunteers, one female and one male, were included in the cohort. Longitudinal TCRalpha and TCRbeta repertoire sequencing tracked T-cell clones expanding and contracting after mild COVID-19 in a couple of donors.

V is trimmed back by 3 bases and J by 6 bases, and the junction contains 3 bases that no gene match accounts for. The CDR3 runs 15 residues from the cysteine to the phenylalanine. The entry retains the CDR3 DNA only, 45 bases that are in frame from base 1. Per the germline V gene, KGHDR is the CDR1 and SFDVKD is the CDR2. A word on this clonotype: Its antigen is unknown. It has no much larger one-base neighbor in the sample; base qualities were not kept.

General findings and caveats noted by the study authors: SARS-CoV-2 specificity was not confirmed for the second-wave clones peaking on day 37. Only a couple of mild cases were covered by the study, and larger cohorts that include severe cases with pre-infection samples were considered necessary. Some responding clones were detected in pre-infection memory, which suggested that pre-existing cross-reactive memory T cells had joined the SARS-CoV-2 response. Contracting CD4+ clones were found mainly in CM and EM memory subsets, while CD8+ clones were enriched in EMRA. Balanced CD4/CD8 phenotypes were observed for clones contracting from day 15 to 85, whereas a bias towards CD4+ was observed for a second wave of clones expanding from day 15 to 37.

PBMCs were isolated by Ficoll-Paque density gradient centrifugation. TCRdb shows the sequencer as Illumina NovaSeq 6000. TCRalpha and TCRbeta cDNA libraries were constructed by 5'RACE with constant-segment primers, with sample barcodes and unique molecular identifiers being introduced. RNA was extracted from every sample with Trizol reagent. The libraries were amplified in two PCR steps, and the second step added a second sample barcode and Illumina TruSeq adapters. Sequencing of libraries was performed on an Illumina NovaSeq with 2 x 150 bp paired-end reads. Per the original workflow: Demultiplexing of reads and collapsing into UMI-guided consensus sequences were performed with migec v1.2.7. With mixcr v2.1.11, UMI consensuses were aligned to TRA and TRB V and J templates and assembled into clonotypes. Expanded or contracted clonotypes were those called significant by both edgeR and NoisET, with noise models trained on biological replicates. edgeR calls used a false discovery rate-adjusted p below 0.01 and a log2 fold-change threshold of 1. As an exploratory analysis of dynamics, PCA with hierarchical clustering was applied to max-normalized trajectories of the 1000 most abundant clonotypes. Each responding clone was given a CD4 or CD8 phenotype based on the CD4+ and CD8+ repertoires, which had been sequenced separately. The public reads were reprocessed in TCRdb via fastp at Q25 and MiXCR, keeping in-frame beta chains. Every entry covers one CDR3 protein and lists the most common genes and DNA from its rows. The V and J calls come from TCRdb's annotation, not from the publication. The sample yields a few hundred thousand distinct CDR3 sequences; roughly 27% were counted once. Of the sample, roughly 10% is held by the ten largest clones.

Recombination linked TRBV24-1 to TRBJ2-2; 10 junctional bases match TRBD2. The sequenced sample was PBMCs or a T cell subset sorted from them (not recorded which). This receptor was obtained from an adult woman who had mild COVID-19 (a few samples of this study predate the infection). The sample titles of this study are shuffled in the database, so cell type and time point are left out; the donor was told from shared clones. Here is the DNA: TGTGCCACCAGTGATCCTAGCGGGGGCGCCGGGGAGCTGTTTTTT. It translates to CATSDPSGGAGELFF.